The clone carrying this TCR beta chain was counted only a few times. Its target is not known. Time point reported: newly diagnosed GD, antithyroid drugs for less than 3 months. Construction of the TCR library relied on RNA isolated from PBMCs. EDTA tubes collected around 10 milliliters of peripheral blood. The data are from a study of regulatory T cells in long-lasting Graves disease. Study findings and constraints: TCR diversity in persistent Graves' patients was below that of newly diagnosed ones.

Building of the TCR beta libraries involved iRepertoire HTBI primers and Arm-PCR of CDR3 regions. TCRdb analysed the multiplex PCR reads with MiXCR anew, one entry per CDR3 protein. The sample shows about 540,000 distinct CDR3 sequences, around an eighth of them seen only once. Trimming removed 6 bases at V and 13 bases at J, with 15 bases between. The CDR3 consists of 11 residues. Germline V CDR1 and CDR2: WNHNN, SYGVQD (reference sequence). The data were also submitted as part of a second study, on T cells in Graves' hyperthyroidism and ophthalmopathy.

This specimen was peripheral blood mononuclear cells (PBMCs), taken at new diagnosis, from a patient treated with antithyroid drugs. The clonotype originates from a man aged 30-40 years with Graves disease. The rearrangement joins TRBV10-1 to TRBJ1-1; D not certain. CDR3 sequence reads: CASSRLWGGFF. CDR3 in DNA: TGCGCCAGCAGCCGGTTATGGGGAGGTTTCTTT.